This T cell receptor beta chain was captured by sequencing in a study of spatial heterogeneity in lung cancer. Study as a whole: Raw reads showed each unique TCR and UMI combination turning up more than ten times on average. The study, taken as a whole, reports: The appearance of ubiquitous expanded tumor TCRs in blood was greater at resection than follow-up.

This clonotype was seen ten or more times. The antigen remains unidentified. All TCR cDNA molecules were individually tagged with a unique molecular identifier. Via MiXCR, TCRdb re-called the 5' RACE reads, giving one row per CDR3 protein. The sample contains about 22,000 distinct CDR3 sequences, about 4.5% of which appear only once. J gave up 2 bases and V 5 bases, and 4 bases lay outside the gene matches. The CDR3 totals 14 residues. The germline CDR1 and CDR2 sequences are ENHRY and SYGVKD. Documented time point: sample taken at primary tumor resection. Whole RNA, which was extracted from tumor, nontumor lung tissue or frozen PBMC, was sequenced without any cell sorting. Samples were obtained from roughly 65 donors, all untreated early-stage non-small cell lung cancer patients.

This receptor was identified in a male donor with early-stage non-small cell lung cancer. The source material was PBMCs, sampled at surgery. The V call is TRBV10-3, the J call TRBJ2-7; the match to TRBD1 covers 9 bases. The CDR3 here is CAISPGQGAYEQYF. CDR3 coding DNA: TGTGCCATCAGTCCGGGACAGGGAGCCTACGAGCAGTACTTC.